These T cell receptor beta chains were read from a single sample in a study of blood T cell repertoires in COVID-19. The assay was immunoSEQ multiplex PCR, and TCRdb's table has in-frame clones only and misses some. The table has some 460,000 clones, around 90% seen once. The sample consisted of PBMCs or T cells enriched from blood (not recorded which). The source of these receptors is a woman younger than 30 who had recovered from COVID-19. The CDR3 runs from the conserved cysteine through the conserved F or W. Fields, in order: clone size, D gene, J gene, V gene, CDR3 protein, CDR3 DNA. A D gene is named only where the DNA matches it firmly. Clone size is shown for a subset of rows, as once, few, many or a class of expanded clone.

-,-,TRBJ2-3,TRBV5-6,CASSLVILDATDTQYF,TGTGCCAGCAGCTTGGTTATTTTAGATGCAACAGATACGCAGTATTTT
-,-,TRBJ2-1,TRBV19,CASSTRDSPNEQFF,TGTGCCAGTAGCACCCGGGACTCCCCCAATGAGCAGTTCTTC
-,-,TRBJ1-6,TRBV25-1,CASSGHRENYNSPLHF,TGTGCCAGCAGTGGCCACAGGGAAAACTATAATTCACCCCTCCACTTT
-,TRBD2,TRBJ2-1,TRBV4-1,CASSRGLDSYNEQFF,TGCGCCAGCAGCCGGGGACTAGACTCCTACAATGAGCAGTTCTTC
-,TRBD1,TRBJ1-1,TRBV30,CAWNRGGTEAFF,TGTGCCTGGAACAGGGGAGGAACTGAAGCTTTCTTT
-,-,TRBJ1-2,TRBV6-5,CASSPRVDYGYTF,TGTGCCAGCAGTCCCAGGGTAGACTATGGCTACACCTTC
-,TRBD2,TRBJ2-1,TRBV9,CASSVKGGAGFYEQFF,TGTGCCAGCAGCGTAAAGGGAGGGGCCGGGTTTTACGAGCAGTTCTTC
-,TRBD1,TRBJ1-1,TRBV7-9,CASSLQGVDTEAFF,TGTGCCAGCAGCCTGCAGGGGGTCGACACTGAAGCTTTCTTT
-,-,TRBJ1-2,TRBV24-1,CATSDGTPGGYGYTF,TGTGCCACCAGTGACGGGACACCCGGCGGCTATGGCTACACCTTC
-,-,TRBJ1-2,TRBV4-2,CASSQAQPLYGYTF,TGTGCCAGCAGCCAAGCACAGCCTTTGTATGGCTACACCTTC
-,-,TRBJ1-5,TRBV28,CASSFPHYRQSNQPQHF,TGTGCCAGCAGTTTCCCCCACTATCGACAGAGCAATCAGCCCCAGCATTTT
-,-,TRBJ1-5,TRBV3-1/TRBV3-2,CASSRGVDNEPQHF,TGTGCCAGCAGCCGGGGGGTCGACAACGAGCCCCAGCATTTT
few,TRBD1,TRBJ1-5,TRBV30,CAWSHGQAVVPQHF,TGTGCCTGGAGTCATGGACAGGCGGTTGTGCCCCAGCATTTT
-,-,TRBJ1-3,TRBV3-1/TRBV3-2,CASSLGQLSGNTIYF,TGTGCCAGCAGCCTAGGACAGCTATCTGGAAACACCATATATTTT
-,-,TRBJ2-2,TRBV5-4,CASSLVASSGAGELFF,TGTGCCAGCAGCTTGGTGGCCTCATCAGGGGCCGGGGAGCTGTTTTTT
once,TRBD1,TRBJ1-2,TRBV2,CASNTGGYYGYTF,TGTGCCAGCAACACAGGGGGGTATTATGGCTACACCTTC
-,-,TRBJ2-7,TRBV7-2,CASSLSSGGSYEQYF,TGTGCCAGCAGCTTATCGAGCGGTGGCAGCTACGAGCAGTACTTC
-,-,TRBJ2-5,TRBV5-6,CASSLWAPGQETQYF,TGTGCCAGCAGCTTGTGGGCCCCCGGACAAGAGACCCAGTACTTC
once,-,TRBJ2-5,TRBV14,CASSQLTRGTQYF,TGTGCCAGCAGCCAACTAACCCGGGGGACCCAGTACTTC
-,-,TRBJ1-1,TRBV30,CAWSAGAMNTEAFF,TGTGCCTGGAGTGCAGGGGCGATGAACACTGAAGCTTTCTTT
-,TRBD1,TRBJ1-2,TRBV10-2,CASSPGGHGYTF,TGCGCCAGCAGTCCAGGGGGCCATGGCTACACCTTC
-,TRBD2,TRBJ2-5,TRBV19,CASRGRGGHVWETQYF,TGTGCCAGTAGGGGTCGGGGGGGCCACGTTTGGGAGACCCAGTACTTC
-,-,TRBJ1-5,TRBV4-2,CASSREGGYQPQHF,TGTGCCAGCAGTCGTGAAGGCGGCTATCAGCCCCAGCATTTT
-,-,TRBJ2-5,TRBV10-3,CAVETRTPSETQYF,TGTGCCGTCGAGACTAGGACTCCGTCAGAGACCCAGTACTTC
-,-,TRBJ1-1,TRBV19,CASTYRGTEAFF,TGTGCCAGTACATATAGGGGTACTGAAGCTTTCTTT
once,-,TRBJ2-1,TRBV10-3,CATGQTNEQFF,TGTGCCACCGGACAGACAAATGAGCAGTTCTTC
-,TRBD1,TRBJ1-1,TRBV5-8,CASSWTRGTAEAFF,TGTGCCAGCAGCTGGACCAGGGGGACCGCTGAAGCTTTCTTT
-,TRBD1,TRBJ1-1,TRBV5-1,CASSLSDRVLTEAFF,TGCGCCAGCAGCCTCTCAGACAGGGTACTCACTGAAGCTTTCTTT
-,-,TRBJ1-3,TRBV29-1,CSVNSFSGNTIYF,TGCAGCGTCAACTCTTTCTCTGGAAACACCATATATTTT
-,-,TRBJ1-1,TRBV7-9,CASSLSQTPEAFF,TGTGCCAGCAGCTTATCCCAAACACCCGAAGCTTTCTTT
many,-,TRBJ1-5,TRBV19,CASNPPHSSNQPQHF,TGTGCCAGTAACCCCCCACACAGTTCCAATCAGCCCCAGCATTTT
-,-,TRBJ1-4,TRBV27,CASKKGGVPEKLFF,TGTGCCAGCAAAAAGGGGGGGGTTCCGGAAAAACTGTTTTTT
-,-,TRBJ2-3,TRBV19,CASSISGDTDTQYF,TGTGCCAGTAGTATCTCGGGGGACACAGATACGCAGTATTTT
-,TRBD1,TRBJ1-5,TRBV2,CASSAQGASNQPQHF,TGTGCCAGCAGCGCACAGGGGGCATCAAATCAGCCCCAGCATTTT
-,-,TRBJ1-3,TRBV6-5,CASSYSMWQGGNTIYF,TGTGCCAGCAGTTACTCGATGTGGCAGGGGGGAAACACCATATATTTT
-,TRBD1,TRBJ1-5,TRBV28,CASRDRVDQPQHF,TGTGCCAGCCGGGACAGGGTCGATCAGCCCCAGCATTTT
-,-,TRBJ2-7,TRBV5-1,CASSPLSFDEQYF,TGCGCCAGCAGCCCCCTTAGCTTTGACGAGCAGTACTTC
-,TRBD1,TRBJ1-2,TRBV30,CAWGGRDRVVRDTF,TGTGCCTGGGGCGGCCGGGACAGGGTCGTTAGGGACACCTTC
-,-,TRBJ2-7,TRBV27,CASSPSPYEQYF,TGTGCCAGCAGTCCCTCCCCCTACGAGCAGTACTTC
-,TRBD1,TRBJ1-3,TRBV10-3,CAMSTGLNSGNTIYF,TGTGCCATGTCGACAGGGCTGAACTCTGGAAACACCATATATTTT
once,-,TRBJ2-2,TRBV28,CASSSWGLSNTGELFF,TGTGCCAGCAGTTCGTGGGGGCTCTCGAACACCGGGGAGCTGTTTTTT
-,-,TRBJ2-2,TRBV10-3,CAIREGAWYTGELFF,TGTGCCATCAGGGAGGGGGCCTGGTACACCGGGGAGCTGTTTTTT
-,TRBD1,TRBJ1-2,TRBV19,CVSDRAYGGTKGYGYTF,TGTGTCTCCGACAGGGCCTACGGTGGGACGAAGGGTTATGGCTACACCTTC
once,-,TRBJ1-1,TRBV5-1,CASSPGGRLEAFF,TGCGCCAGCAGCCCCGGAGGCAGACTTGAAGCTTTCTTT
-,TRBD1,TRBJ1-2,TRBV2,CASSADRQGCTF,TGTGCCAGCAGCGCAGATCGACAGGGGTGCACCTTC
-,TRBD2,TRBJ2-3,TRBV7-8,CASSSSGGSLLSTDTQYF,TGTGCCAGCAGCTCTAGCGGGGGGTCCCTCTTAAGCACAGATACGCAGTATTTT
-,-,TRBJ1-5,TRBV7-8,CASSPQGRGEGNQPQHF,TGTGCCAGCAGCCCCCAAGGTCGGGGAGAGGGCAATCAGCCCCAGCATTTT
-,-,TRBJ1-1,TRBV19,CASSFLHTEAFF,TGTGCCAGTAGTTTCCTTCACACTGAAGCTTTCTTT
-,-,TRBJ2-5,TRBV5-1,CASSLNIQETQYF,TGCGCCAGCAGCTTGAATATTCAAGAGACCCAGTACTTC
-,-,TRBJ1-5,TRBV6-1,CASSEALWSDTKQPQHF,TGTGCCAGCAGTGAAGCGCTCTGGTCCGATACTAAACAGCCCCAGCATTTT
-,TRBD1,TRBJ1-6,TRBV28,CASSSHSGTGGNSPLHF,TGTGCCAGCAGTTCCCACTCCGGGACAGGGGGGAATTCACCCCTCCACTTT
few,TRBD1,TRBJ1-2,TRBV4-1,CASSQARDSNYGYTF,TGCGCCAGCAGCCAGGCCCGGGACAGTAACTATGGCTACACCTTC